The 11 T cell receptor beta chains reported below all come from one sample, sequenced in a study of T cells expressing NK-cell markers. TCRdb re-called the 5' RACE reads; one entry per CDR3 protein, DNA not given. Its clone listing holds roughly 390,000 distinct CDR3 sequences. Sequenced sample: blood T cells: a sorted CD56 or NKG2C T cell subset, CD4+ or CD8+ T cells, or bulk PBMC T cells (not recorded which). These TCRs come from a woman in her forties or fifties in good health.

The chain uses TRBV5-1 and TRBJ2-1; TCRdb lists TRBD2, though no DNA is available to test this call. The germline gives CDR1 SGHRS, CDR2 YFSETQ. CDR3 length: 15 amino acids. The CDR3: CASSLDSGSYNEQFF.

The J gene is TRBJ2-3, the V gene TRBV7-9; TCRdb calls TRBD2, which cannot be checked without DNA. The CDR3 has 18 amino acids. CDR1 is SEHNR and CDR2 is FQNEAQ in the germline V gene (reference sequence). CDR3 amino acids: CASSSKTLSALPTDTQYF.

The chain employs TRBV27 and TRBJ2-5; absent DNA, TCRdb's TRBD2 call cannot be checked. Germline V CDR1 and CDR2: MNHEY, SMNVEV (reference sequence). The CDR3 consists of 11 residues. CDR3 region: CASSFEGTQYF.

The chain has TRBV27 and TRBJ1-2. CDR1 and CDR2 from the germline V gene are MNHEY and SMNVEV (reference sequence). CDR3 length: 12 amino acids. The CDR3 here is CASSYAGGGYTF.

This chain links TRBV18 with TRBJ2-1; TCRdb gives TRBD2 as the D gene, but with no DNA this cannot be confirmed. The CDR3 covers 16 residues. Germline V gene data show CDR1 as KGHSH and CDR2 as LQKENI. The CDR3: CASSPALRGGYNEQFF.

The V gene is TRBV5-6, the J gene TRBJ2-1; TCRdb selects TRBD2, and the lack of DNA leaves this call unchecked. The CDR3 has 16 amino acids. Germline assignment: CDR1 SGHDT and CDR2 YYEEEE. CDR3 region: CASSPPRLAGVGEQFF.

V usage is TRBV5-6 and J usage is TRBJ2-5. The CDR3 loop spans 15 amino acids. Looked up from germline, CDR1 is SGHDT and CDR2 is YYEEEE. CDR3 sequence: CASSLGQAFQETQYF.

The chain has TRBV10-1 and TRBJ2-1; TCRdb indicates TRBD2, and absent DNA this call remains unverified. This CDR3 region has 13 residues. The germline V gene encodes CDR1 WNHNN and CDR2 SYGVQD (reference sequence). CDR3 amino acids: CASSAQLAEQQFF.

The V and J genes are TRBV4-1 and TRBJ2-3; checking the TCRdb D call of TRBD2 is not possible without DNA. The CDR3 is made up of 13 amino acids. Germline CDR1 reads MGHRA; CDR2 reads YSYEKL. The CDR3 region is CASSPDLTDTQYF.

The gene calls are TRBV2 and TRBJ1-2; checking the TCRdb D call of TRBD1 is not possible without DNA. The CDR3 runs to 17 residues. Germline V gives CDR1 SNHLY, CDR2 FYNNEI. Here the CDR3 reads CASRGTGEAVLSVGYTF.

The V gene is TRBV29-1, the J gene TRBJ2-6. CDR1 SQVTM and CDR2 ANQGSEA come from the germline V gene. The CDR3 is made up of 13 amino acids. The CDR3 region is CSVVDSGANVLTF. Drawing the rest from reference TRBV29-1 and TRBJ2-6, the complete variable domain is SAVISQKPSRDICQRGTSLTIQCQVDSQVTMMFWYRQQPGQSLTLIATANQGSEATYESGFVIDKFPISRPNLTFSTLTVSNMSPEDSSIYLCSVVDSGANVLTFGAGSRLTVL.